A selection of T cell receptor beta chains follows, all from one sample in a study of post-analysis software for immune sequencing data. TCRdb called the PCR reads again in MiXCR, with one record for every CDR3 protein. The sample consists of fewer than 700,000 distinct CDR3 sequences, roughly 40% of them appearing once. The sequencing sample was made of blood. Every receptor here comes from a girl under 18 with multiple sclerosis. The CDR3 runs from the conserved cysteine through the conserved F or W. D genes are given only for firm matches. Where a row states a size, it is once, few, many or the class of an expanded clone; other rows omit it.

CDR3aa: CASSDKRWYEQYF
CDR3nt: TGTGCCAGCAGTGATAAGAGATGGTACGAGCAGTACTTC
d_gene: NA
j_gene: TRBJ2-7
v_gene: TRBV2
abundance: NA

CDR3aa: CANSVGSGANTGELFF
CDR3nt: TGTGCCAACAGCGTAGGAAGCGGAGCGAACACCGGGGAGCTGTTTTTT
d_gene: NA
j_gene: TRBJ2-2
v_gene: TRBV9
abundance: NA

CDR3aa: CASSYSGGQNHGCTF
CDR3nt: TGTGCCAGCAGTTACTCAGGAGGCCAAAACCATGGCTGCACCTTC
d_gene: NA
j_gene: TRBJ1-2
v_gene: TRBV6-6
abundance: NA

CDR3aa: CASSQELAGGVEQYF
CDR3nt: TGCGCCAGCAGTCAAGAACTAGCGGGAGGCGTCGAGCAGTACTTC
d_gene: TRBD2
j_gene: TRBJ2-7
v_gene: TRBV5-1
abundance: NA

CDR3aa: CSASYGGLYEQYF
CDR3nt: TGCAGTGCTAGTTACGGCGGCCTCTACGAGCAGTACTTC
d_gene: NA
j_gene: TRBJ2-7
v_gene: TRBV20-1
abundance: NA

CDR3aa: CSARSFTGTAEETQYF
CDR3nt: TGCAGTGCTAGATCCTTTACCGGGACAGCGGAAGAGACCCAGTACTTC
d_gene: TRBD1
j_gene: TRBJ2-5
v_gene: TRBV20-1
abundance: NA

CDR3aa: CSARDLPRTAEAFF
CDR3nt: TGCAGTGCTAGAGACCTACCCCGAACGGCTGAAGCTTTCTTT
d_gene: NA
j_gene: TRBJ1-1
v_gene: TRBV20-1
abundance: NA

CDR3aa: CASKTGRRNTEAFF
CDR3nt: TGCGCCAGCAAAACAGGCCGCCGGAACACTGAAGCTTTCTTT
d_gene: NA
j_gene: TRBJ1-1
v_gene: TRBV5-1
abundance: NA

CDR3aa: CASSLGLTGNHYEQYF
CDR3nt: TGTGCCAGCAGCTTAGGCCTGACAGGGAACCACTACGAGCAGTACTTC
d_gene: TRBD1
j_gene: TRBJ2-7
v_gene: TRBV7-2
abundance: NA

CDR3aa: CASNPQGGRTEAFF
CDR3nt: TGTGCCAGCAATCCACAGGGGGGGAGGACTGAAGCTTTCTTT
d_gene: TRBD1
j_gene: TRBJ1-1
v_gene: TRBV7-2
abundance: NA

CDR3aa: CASSPWSQGSSYGYTF
CDR3nt: TGTGCCAGCAGCCCATGGTCCCAGGGATCAAGCTATGGCTACACCTTC
d_gene: NA
j_gene: TRBJ1-2
v_gene: TRBV12-3/TRBV12-4
abundance: NA

CDR3aa: CASRRRDITETQYF
CDR3nt: TGTGCCAGCAGGAGGCGGGATATTACAGAGACCCAGTACTTC
d_gene: NA
j_gene: TRBJ2-5
v_gene: TRBV5-6
abundance: NA

CDR3aa: CSVDLPDRTGEYYGYTF
CDR3nt: TGCAGCGTTGACCTACCTGATCGGACCGGCGAGTACTATGGCTACACCTTC
d_gene: NA
j_gene: TRBJ1-2
v_gene: TRBV29-1
abundance: NA

CDR3aa: CASSQVRAGGTDTQYF
CDR3nt: TGTGCCAGCAGCCAAGTTAGGGCGGGGGGCACAGATACGCAGTATTTT
d_gene: TRBD2
j_gene: TRBJ2-3
v_gene: TRBV3-1
abundance: few

CDR3aa: CAISGRGTYEQYF
CDR3nt: TGTGCCATCAGTGGACGGGGGACCTACGAGCAGTACTTC
d_gene: NA
j_gene: TRBJ2-7
v_gene: TRBV10-3
abundance: few

CDR3aa: CATSDSGPFGYTF
CDR3nt: TGTGCCACCAGTGATTCGGGACCTTTTGGCTACACCTTC
d_gene: NA
j_gene: TRBJ1-2
v_gene: TRBV24-1
abundance: few

CDR3aa: CASRHELGVYSYNEQFF
CDR3nt: TGCGCCAGCAGGCACGAGCTCGGTGTGTATTCCTACAATGAGCAGTTCTTC
d_gene: NA
j_gene: TRBJ2-1
v_gene: TRBV4-1
abundance: NA

CDR3aa: CASSWNDRSYGYTF
CDR3nt: TGCGCCAGCAGCTGGAACGACAGGAGCTATGGCTACACCTTC
d_gene: NA
j_gene: TRBJ1-2
v_gene: TRBV5-1
abundance: many

CDR3aa: CASSTLPALSSTDTQYF
CDR3nt: TGCGCCAGCAGCACCCTTCCAGCTCTATCTAGCACAGATACGCAGTATTTT
d_gene: NA
j_gene: TRBJ2-3
v_gene: TRBV5-1
abundance: NA

CDR3aa: CASSLGWTNTEAFF
CDR3nt: TGTGCCAGCAGCTTAGGGTGGACGAACACTGAAGCTTTCTTT
d_gene: NA
j_gene: TRBJ1-1
v_gene: TRBV11-3
abundance: few

CDR3aa: CASSMDRAAGYTF
CDR3nt: TGTGCCAGCAGTATGGACAGGGCGGCTGGCTACACCTTC
d_gene: TRBD1
j_gene: TRBJ1-2
v_gene: TRBV12-3/TRBV12-4
abundance: NA

CDR3aa: CASSLALTQGLNYGYTF
CDR3nt: TGTGCCAGCAGCTTAGCCCTTACACAGGGTTTAAACTATGGCTACACCTTC
d_gene: NA
j_gene: TRBJ1-2
v_gene: TRBV7-2
abundance: NA